A selection of T cell receptor beta chains follows, all from one sample in a study of regulatory T cells in long-lasting Graves disease. TCRdb used MiXCR to reprocess the multiplex PCR reads, holding one entry per CDR3 protein. The data contain about 460,000 distinct CDR3 sequences, less than 15% of them seen just once; the ten biggest clones take up 17%. Separately, the same data were catalogued under a study of T cells in Graves' hyperthyroidism and ophthalmopathy.

This specimen consisted of peripheral blood mononuclear cells (PBMCs), obtained at new diagnosis, from a patient treated with antithyroid drugs. These receptors all come from a woman aged 45 to 65 with Graves disease. Both conserved end residues are part of each CDR3. Fields, in order: clone size, V gene, CDR3 length, D gene, J gene, CDR3 DNA, CDR3 protein. D genes are given only for firm matches. Some rows mark clone size as missing; the rest say once, few, many or name a class of expanded clone.

few	TRBV10-3	16	.	TRBJ2-2	TGTGCCATCAGTGAGAGGTTGTCTAGTAGGACCGGGGAGCTGTTTTTT	CAISERLSSRTGELFF
many	TRBV27	17	TRBD1	TRBJ2-1	TGTGCCAGCAGTTTACTCCTTACAGGGGGCGACTACAATGAGCAGTTCTTC	CASSLLLTGGDYNEQFF
.	TRBV28	14	TRBD2	TRBJ2-5	TGTGCCAGCAGTACGACTAGCGGCCAAGAGACCCAGTACTTC	CASSTTSGQETQYF
.	TRBV2	13	TRBD1	TRBJ2-7	TGTGCCAGCAGGAGGGGGACAGTCTACGAGCAGTACTTC	CASRRGTVYEQYF
.	TRBV10-3	15	TRBD2	TRBJ2-6	TGTGCCACCCAGGAGGCGGGAGCTGGGGCCAACGTCCTGACTTTC	CATQEAGAGANVLTF
few	TRBV5-6	13	.	TRBJ2-3	TGTGCCACAAGCGTTATGGGGGGAGATACGCAGTATTTT	CATSVMGGDTQYF
few	TRBV7-3	18	.	TRBJ2-1	TGTGCCAGCAGCTTAAAAGGGTGGGGGTTCCCCTCCTACAATGAGCAGTTCTTC	CASSLKGWGFPSYNEQFF
few	TRBV28	14	.	TRBJ2-7	TGTGCCAGCAGCCTCCAGGTAGACTCCTACGAGCAGTACTTC	CASSLQVDSYEQYF
many	TRBV12-3/TRBV12-4	16	.	TRBJ2-3	TGTGCCAGCAGTTTAGAAATACAGACGACTAGAAATACGCAGTATTTT	CASSLEIQTTRNTQYF
many	TRBV28	16	TRBD1	TRBJ1-5	TGTGCCAGCAGTCTGATTGGAGGGACAGGGGAACAGCCCCAGCATTTT	CASSLIGGTGEQPQHF